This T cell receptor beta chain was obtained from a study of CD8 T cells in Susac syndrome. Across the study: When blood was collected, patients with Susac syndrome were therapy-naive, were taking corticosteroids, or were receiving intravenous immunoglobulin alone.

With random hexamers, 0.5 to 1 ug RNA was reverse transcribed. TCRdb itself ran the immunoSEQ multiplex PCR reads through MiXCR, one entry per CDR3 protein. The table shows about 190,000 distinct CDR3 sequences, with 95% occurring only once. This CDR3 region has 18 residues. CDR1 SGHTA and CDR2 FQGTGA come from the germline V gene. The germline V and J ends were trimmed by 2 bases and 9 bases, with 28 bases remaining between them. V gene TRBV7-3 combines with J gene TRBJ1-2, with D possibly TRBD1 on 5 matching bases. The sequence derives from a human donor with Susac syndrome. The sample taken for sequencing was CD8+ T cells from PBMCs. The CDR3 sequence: CASSLYRIDSPFSGSYTF. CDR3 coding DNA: TGTGCCAGCAGCTTATACAGGATCGATTCTCCCTTCTCCGGTAGCTACACCTTC.